The 5 T cell receptor beta chains given below trace back to one sample, sequenced in a study of synovial regulatory T cells in juvenile arthritis. Measured with immunoSEQ multiplex PCR; TCRdb has only the in-frame clones, and not every one. The specimen's table records several thousand clones. Sequencing was performed on Treg cells from blood. Subset specified: remaining (HLA-DR-negative) circulating blood Treg cells. The origin of the receptors is a donor aged 2 to 35 with juvenile idiopathic arthritis.

This sequence joins TRBV11-3 and TRBJ2-2; TCRdb lists TRBD1, though no DNA is available to test this call. CDR1 is SGHNT, CDR2 YENEEA, per germline. The CDR3 sequence is 15 residues long. DNA is not recorded here. CDR3 residues: CASSLQTGSTGELFF.

The J gene is TRBJ1-1, the V gene TRBV7-9; there is no DNA to check the TCRdb D call of TRBD1. The CDR3 has 14 amino acids. No DNA sequence is on record. Germline CDR1 reads SEHNR; CDR2 reads FQNEAQ (reference sequence). The CDR3 sequence: CASTRDRVSTEAFF.

This chain joins TRBV7-7 and TRBJ2-1. CDR1 and CDR2 (germline): SSHAT, FNYEAQ (reference sequence). The CDR3 has 13 amino acids. The DNA is unrecorded. CDR3 residues: CASSPGTAGEQFF.

The chain is built from TRBV6-5 and TRBJ1-2; TCRdb's assignment of TRBD1 cannot be checked, as there is no DNA. Germline V lookup: CDR1 MNHEY, CDR2 SVGAGI. The CDR3 spans 15 residues. The protein alone is recorded here. CDR3 loop: CASSSPGQGIRGYTF.

V and J are TRBV18 and TRBJ1-2. Germline lookup yields CDR1 KGHSH and CDR2 LQKENI. The CDR3 sequence is 14 residues long. There is no recorded DNA. The CDR3 loop is CASSPGLSYYGYTF.